Below are 32 T cell receptor beta chains sequenced from a single sample in a study of identical twins. TCRdb re-called the 5' RACE reads with MiXCR, one entry per CDR3 protein. The repertoire holds around 960,000 distinct CDR3 sequences, with roughly an eighth as singletons. This sample was also put to use in a study of yellow fever vaccine responses in identical twins.

The specimen sequenced was PBMCs. The receptors were gathered from a woman younger than 30 in good health.

This clonotype was recorded at least ten times. CDR3 amino acids: CASSQVGGGPSEAFF. CDR3 DNA sequence: TGTGCCAGCAGCCAAGTGGGGGGCGGACCCTCTGAAGCTTTCTTT. V gene TRBV14 combines with J gene TRBJ1-1; TRBD1 might be the D (6 bases). This CDR3 has 15 amino acids. V lost 1 base, J lost 6 bases, and 15 bases lay in between. Germline V gene data show CDR1 as SGHDN and CDR2 as FVKESK.

This clonotype was detected a few times. The V and J genes are TRBV6-5 and TRBJ1-5; D remains unclear. With 0 bases removed from V and 3 bases from J, the gap between germline ends came to 6 bases. Looked up from germline, CDR1 is MNHEY and CDR2 is SVGAGI. This CDR3 is 14 amino acids long. This chain's CDR3 is CASSYSGNNQPQHF. CDR3 DNA: TGTGCCAGCAGTTACTCAGGGAACAATCAGCCCCAGCATTTT.

In its sample, this clonotype was seen a few times. The chain carries TRBV11-2 and TRBJ2-4; D not resolved. This CDR3 is 15 amino acids long. CDR1 is SGHAT, CDR2 FQNNGV, per germline. Trimming took 1 base from V and 11 from J, leaving 18 bases between them. Here the CDR3 reads CASSLGPDSQPFQYF. CDR3 DNA sequence: TGTGCCAGCAGCTTAGGGCCAGATTCGCAGCCATTTCAGTACTTC.

V is TRBV6-6 and J is TRBJ2-1, with no clear D. V lost 2 bases and J 5 bases, leaving 7 bases between the germline ends. From germline, CDR1 is MNHNY and CDR2 SVGAGI (reference sequence). The CDR3 runs to 13 residues. CDR3 sequence (DNA): TGTGCCAGCAGTTACGTGGTAGACAATGAGCAGTTCTTC. This codes for CASSYVVDNEQFF.

V and J are TRBV4-1 and TRBJ1-6; possibly TRBD1 for D (6 bases). The CDR3 spans 16 residues. V lost 4 bases and J 4 bases, leaving 14 bases between the germline ends. The germline gives CDR1 MGHRA, CDR2 YSYEKL. The CDR3 coding sequence is TGCGCCAGCAGCCTCCGGGACAACTATTATAATTCACCCCTCCACTTT. Residues: CASSLRDNYYNSPLHF.

This clonotype was seen a handful of times. The CDR3 sequence: CASSLTGRSSQDEQYV. DNA of the CDR3: TGCGCCAGCAGCTTGACAGGGAGGAGCTCTCAGGACGAGCAGTACGTC. This rearrangement joins TRBV5-1 to TRBJ2-7; possibly TRBD1 or TRBD2 for D (6 bases each). With 1 base removed from V and 5 bases from J, the gap between germline ends came to 19 bases. This CDR3 has 16 amino acids. The V gene's germline CDR1 is SGHRS and CDR2 YFSETQ.

This clonotype showed up just a few times. V gene TRBV7-8 combines with J gene TRBJ2-5, with D tentatively TRBD1 (5 bases). This CDR3 spans 15 amino acids. V was clipped by 3 bases and J by 0 bases, with 11 bases between them. From germline, CDR1 is SGHVS and CDR2 FQNEAQ. The CDR3 loop reads CASSFSSGYQETQYF. In DNA form, the CDR3 reads TGTGCCAGCAGCTTCAGCTCAGGGTACCAAGAGACCCAGTACTTC.

This clonotype was observed many times. The chain carries TRBV4-2 and TRBJ2-5; TRBD2 is a possible D gene (5 bases). The CDR3 is 15 residues long. Trimming took 2 bases from V and 5 from J, leaving 15 bases between them. Germline loops: CDR1 LGHNA, CDR2 YNFKEQ. This CDR3 is CASSQTQRRWETQYF. CDR3 coding DNA: TGTGCCAGCAGCCAAACCCAGCGGAGGTGGGAGACCCAGTACTTC.

The chain joins TRBV20-1 to TRBJ2-1; maybe TRBD2 (6 bases). V was clipped by 3 bases and J by 0 bases, with 15 bases between them. CDR3 length: 16 residues. In germline, CDR1 is DFQATT, CDR2 SNEGSKA (reference sequence). In DNA form, the CDR3 reads TGCAGTGCTAGTGGGGACTCGCCCAGCTCCTACAATGAGCAGTTCTTC. Translation gives CSASGDSPSSYNEQFF.

In this sample, this clonotype turned up a few times. The V call is TRBV6-1, the J call TRBJ2-1; D uncertain. The CDR3 is 16 residues long. CDR1 and CDR2 (germline): MNHNS, SASEGT. The V end was cut by 0 bases, the J end by 4 bases, with 13 bases between. CDR3 coding DNA: TGTGCCAGCAGTGAAGCGCTGGGTTTCCCGTACAATGAGCAGTTCTTC. This gives the protein CASSEALGFPYNEQFF.

J is TRBJ2-3 and V is TRBV19, with D tentatively TRBD2 (5 bases). The CDR3 runs 15 residues. V was cut by 4 bases and J by 0 bases, with 11 bases left in between. Germline lookup yields CDR1 LNHDA and CDR2 SQIVND (reference sequence). The CDR3 nucleotides are TGTGCCAGTAGTAATGGAGGCGCAAGCACAGATACGCAGTATTTT. Translation: CASSNGGASTDTQYF.

CDR3 in DNA: TGTGCCAGCAGCCAAGAAGAAGCACAAGCTAACTATGGCTACACCTTC. Translation: CASSQEEAQANYGYTF. This chain links TRBV4-2 with TRBJ1-2; D is uncertain. V lost 0 bases and J 0 bases, leaving 11 bases between the germline ends. CDR1 is LGHNA, CDR2 YNFKEQ, per germline. The CDR3 has 16 residues.

V is TRBV5-6 and J is TRBJ2-3, with 8 bases lining up with TRBD1. Germline CDR1 and CDR2: SGHDT and YYEEEE. The CDR3 has 15 amino acids. The J segment lost 6 bases and the V segment lost 5 bases, leaving 11 bases of the junction unmatched. CDR3 sequence (DNA): TGTGCCAGCAGATCTACAGGGGGTCCCTGGGATACGCAGTATTTT. This translates into CASRSTGGPWDTQYF.

This clonotype has only a few counts. This chain connects TRBV15 to TRBJ2-7; weak D call: TRBD2 (5 bases). The CDR3 covers 14 residues. Looked up from germline, CDR1 is LNHNV and CDR2 is YYDKDF (reference sequence). V lost 1 base, J lost 2 bases, and 9 bases lay in between. The CDR3 DNA follows: TGTGCCACCAGCAGAGGTCTAGCTACCTACGAGCAGTACGTC. Protein: CATSRGLATYEQYV.

Only a few counts were recorded for this clonotype. J is TRBJ2-7 and V is TRBV27; 9 bases are shared with TRBD2. V trimming: 7 bases; J trimming: 1 base; junction bases outside the gene matches: 5. Germline V CDR1 and CDR2: MNHEY, SMNVEV (reference sequence). The CDR3 runs 14 residues. The CDR3 DNA follows: TGTGCCAGCAAATCGAGCGGGGGGTCCTACGAGCAGTACGTC. Translation gives CASKSSGGSYEQYV.

The table lists this clonotype with a few counts. The chain carries TRBV5-5 and TRBJ2-1; maybe TRBD2 (5 bases). Trimming stripped 4 bases from V and 6 bases from J, with 11 bases between. The germline CDR1 and CDR2 sequences are SGHKS and YYEKEE (reference sequence). CDR3 length: 13 residues. The DNA for the CDR3 is TGTGCCAGCAGCCGATCGGGGATCAATGAGCAGTTCTTC. Translating gives CASSRSGINEQFF.

This clonotype was seen only once. The V and J genes are TRBV10-1 and TRBJ2-3; D is perhaps TRBD2 (6 bases). The germline V and J ends were trimmed by 2 bases and 0 bases, with 12 bases remaining between them. The CDR3 has 16 amino acids. Germline V gives CDR1 WNHNN, CDR2 SYGVQD (reference sequence). The CDR3 here is CASSEGRGTSTDTQYF. The CDR3 DNA sequence: TGCGCCAGCAGTGAGGGGCGGGGAACTAGCACAGATACGCAGTATTTT.

This clonotype was counted a few times. This chain connects TRBV7-9 to TRBJ1-3; 10 bases are a match to TRBD1. After removal of 5 bases from V and 4 bases from J, the junction contained 8 bases not matched to a gene. The V gene's germline CDR1 is SEHNR and CDR2 FQNEAQ (reference sequence). This CDR3 is built from 16 residues. CDR3 DNA: TGTGCCAGCAGCCTATCGGGACAGGGGTCCGGAAACACCATATATTTT. Residues: CASSLSGQGSGNTIYF.

This clonotype has a handful of counts. CDR3 sequence reads: CASSARDSLNYGYTF. In DNA form, the CDR3 reads TGTGCCAGCAGCGCCCGGGACAGCCTGAACTATGGCTACACCTTC. This rearrangement joins TRBV5-8 to TRBJ1-2, with 7 bases aligning to TRBD1. V gave up 4 bases and J gave up 2 bases; unmatched junction bases: 8. Germline lookup yields CDR1 SGHTS and CDR2 YDEGEE. The CDR3 sequence is 15 residues long.

The chain combines TRBV7-7 with TRBJ2-5; TRBD1 might be the D (5 bases). This CDR3 is 14 amino acids long. V was trimmed by 5 bases and J by 4 bases, leaving 14 bases between them. Germline V gene data show CDR1 as SSHAT and CDR2 as FNYEAQ (reference sequence). The DNA for the CDR3 is TGTGCCAGCAGCCCGGCAGGGTTGGGAGAGACCCAGTACTTC. This codes for CASSPAGLGETQYF.

This clonotype has ten or more counts. The CDR3, as DNA: TGTGCCAGCAGCCTTGGGCCCGCCGGGGAGCAGTACGTC. This sequence encodes CASSLGPAGEQYV. V usage is TRBV3-1 and J usage is TRBJ2-7; D is ambiguous. Trimming took off 4 bases at V and 7 bases at J, with 14 bases between the two ends. This CDR3 comprises 13 residues. The germline V gene has CDR1 LGHDT and CDR2 YNNKEL (reference sequence).

This clonotype has at least ten counts. The genes are TRBV5-1 and TRBJ2-5; D not resolved. The CDR3 consists of 16 residues. Germline V gene lookup returns CDR1 SGHRS and CDR2 YFSETQ. V was pared by 1 base and J by 1 base, with 14 bases between. CDR3 coding DNA: TGCGCCAGCAGCTTGTTGGGTGGGTCGGTCCAAGAGACCCAGTACTTC. Translated, it gives CASSLLGGSVQETQYF.

The chain carries TRBV5-1 and TRBJ1-5; a possible D gene is TRBD1 (5 bases). Germline CDR1 is SGHRS and CDR2 is YFSETQ. CDR3 length: 15 amino acids. The V end was cut by 4 bases, the J end by 2 bases, with 13 bases between. The CDR3 DNA follows: TGCGCCAGCAGCAGTACAGGAGATGGCAATCAGCCCCAGCATTTT. As protein: CASSSTGDGNQPQHF.

This clonotype was recorded many times. The rearrangement joins TRBV5-1 to TRBJ2-7; 10 nucleotides line up with TRBD2. V trimming: 0 bases; J trimming: 2 bases; junction bases outside the gene matches: 8. This CDR3 has 17 residues. The germline V gene encodes CDR1 SGHRS and CDR2 YFSETQ. The CDR3 is CASSLARGTSATYEQYF. CDR3 bases: TGCGCCAGCAGCTTGGCCCGTGGGACTAGCGCAACCTACGAGCAGTACTTC.

The chain uses TRBV5-1 and TRBJ2-5; 11 bases agree with TRBD2. The junction had 5 bases not matched to a gene; V was cut back by 0 bases and J by 7 bases. Germline V lookup: CDR1 SGHRS, CDR2 YFSETQ. The CDR3 contains 15 residues. The CDR3 DNA follows: TGCGCCAGCAGCTTGGCACTAGCGGGAGAGGGGACCCAGTACTTC. Translation: CASSLALAGEGTQYF. Using reference TRBV5-1 and TRBJ2-5 for the parts outside the CDR3, the full variable domain is KAGVTQTPRYLIKTRGQQVTLSCSPISGHRSVSWYQQTPGQGLQFLFEYFSETQRNKGNFPGRFSGRQFSNSRSEMNVSTLELGDSALYLCASSLALAGEGTQYFGPGTRLLVL.

The sample holds many counts of this clonotype. The chain employs TRBV5-1 and TRBJ2-7; D gene unclear. The CDR3 consists of 16 residues. V lost 0 bases and J 2 bases, leaving 15 bases between the germline ends. Germline V lookup: CDR1 SGHRS, CDR2 YFSETQ. The CDR3 DNA reads as TGCGCCAGCAGCTTGGATTTCGCGGCCAAACCCTACGAGCAGTACTTC. Translating it yields CASSLDFAAKPYEQYF.

This clonotype was detected many times. The chain recombines TRBV28 with TRBJ1-6; D not resolved. Trimming took off 7 bases at V and 0 bases at J, with 22 bases between the two ends. This CDR3 contains 19 residues. Germline values: CDR1 MDHEN, CDR2 SYDVKM. The CDR3 spells CASKTLRGGISSYNSPLHF. The CDR3 DNA reads as TGTGCCAGCAAAACGCTACGCGGCGGAATCAGCTCCTATAATTCACCCCTCCACTTT.

The chain employs TRBV20-1 and TRBJ1-5; TRBD1 matches 7 bases. J was trimmed by 0 bases and V by 4 bases; bases with no gene match: 9. CDR1 is DFQATT, CDR2 SNEGSKA, per germline (reference sequence). The CDR3 extends over 16 amino acids. The CDR3 DNA is TGCAGTGCTAAGAGACAGGGTGTCTATAGCAATCAGCCCCAGCATTTT. Encoded protein: CSAKRQGVYSNQPQHF.

The table lists this clonotype with a few counts. The rearrangement joins TRBV3-1 to TRBJ2-7, with D unresolved. Germline values: CDR1 LGHDT, CDR2 YNNKEL (reference sequence). V gave up 1 base and J gave up 2 bases, with 9 bases separating them. CDR3 length: 14 residues. The CDR3 loop is CASSQGYGAYEQYF. The CDR3 region has the DNA TGTGCCAGCAGCCAAGGGTACGGAGCCTACGAGCAGTACTTC.

This sequence joins TRBV12-3 or TRBV12-4 and TRBJ2-7; D possibly matches TRBD1 or TRBD2 (5 bases each). The CDR3 totals 14 residues. Trimming stripped 2 bases from V and 1 base from J, with 9 bases between. The CDR3 region has the DNA TGTGCCAGCAGTTTAACGGGACCGTCCTACGAGCAGTACTTC. Amino acid sequence: CASSLTGPSYEQYF.

The V call is TRBV12-3 or TRBV12-4, the J call TRBJ2-1; 9 bases map to TRBD1. With 8 bases clipped from V and 6 bases from J, the junction kept 5 bases outside the gene matches. This CDR3 is 13 amino acids long. The CDR3 DNA follows: TGTGCCAGCTGCAGGACAGGGGTCAATGAGCAGTTCTTC. Translated: CASCRTGVNEQFF.

The chain carries TRBV12-3 or TRBV12-4 and TRBJ2-3; the match to TRBD1 covers 12 bases. Trimming removed 3 bases from V and 5 bases from J; junction bases left unmatched: 12. The CDR3 has 18 amino acids. The DNA of the CDR3 is TGTGCCAGCAGTTTTCTTCCTCCCGGGACAGGGGGCGGAGATACGCAGTATTTT. Its translation: CASSFLPPGTGGGDTQYF.